The table lists the clone carrying this T cell receptor beta chain with a count of one. Its antigen is not known. V shed 0 bases and J shed 4 bases, with 7 bases lying between them. Germline assignment: CDR1 MGHRA and CDR2 YSYEKL. This CDR3 has 14 amino acids. This sample stems from a study of cytomegalovirus exposure and HLA in healthy donors. 60 Vbeta and 13 Jbeta primers were used in PCR. The authors' processing: Later work found tens of millions of unique TCR beta chains, with 9.5 million to 12 million shared. The data were produced by immunoSEQ multiplex PCR, yet TCRdb's version contains in-frame clones alone and is incomplete. That table furnishes V, J and clone size, whereas the DNA furnished D and trimming. The sample carries around 150,000 clones, approximately 76% recorded once. Overall study results and limits: Using the classifier, cytomegalovirus status was reportedly diagnosed with high specificity and sensitivity. In a later analysis, a genetic analysis reported fewer productive-TCR N-insertions in an Asian-associated ancestry cluster than the cohort average.

Donors likely had unrecorded immune exposures despite being nominally healthy when sampled. Material for sequencing was PBMCs. J is TRBJ1-3 and V is TRBV4-1; D gene uncertain. This clonotype was obtained from a female donor in good health and CMV-seronegative. CDR3: CASSQDQVGNTIYF. CDR3 nucleotides: TGCGCCAGCAGCCAAGATCAGGTCGGAAACACCATATATTTT.